The T cell receptor (beta chain) described here comes from a study of shared clonotypes between healthy human individuals (dated by TCRdb to about 2020). Study-wide context: The cohort included three men and two women between 18 and 49 years of age. For each donor, CD4 naive and CD4 memory were each given three plates, CD8 naive was given two plates, and CD8 memory was given one plate. Blood TCR repertoires of roughly 5 healthy adults were deeply sequenced to estimate repertoire size and the extent of clonotype sharing between individuals. To increase sequencing depth and limit assay-specific biases, TCR repertoire library preparation and sequencing were carried out by different laboratories using diverse techniques. Leukapheresis yielded between about 0.94 and 8.9 billion PBMCs per donor. Points the paper makes about the study in general: Approximately 5% of naive CD4, 3% to 4% of naive CD8, roughly 2.4% of memory CD4, and about 0.4% of memory CD8 clonotypes were shared across several donors. Pairwise subsampling indicated that sequencing depth was expected to affect the degree of clonotype sharing among donors. Clonotypes shared by all four sorted-subset donors showed higher generation probabilities than non-shared clonotypes. Even with the large sequencing depth, rarefaction of the sorted-subset datasets indicated that sequencing was incomplete. Naive subsets generally had larger estimated clonotype richness than memory subsets did. Sampling was limited to blood, and TCR repertoires in tissue likely differ from TCR repertoires in blood. The genetic and exposure-history diversity represented was limited by the small number of donors.

On this clone: Its antigen is not yet known. There are no base qualities to consult, and no much larger clone falls within one base.

CD8 naive samples were obtained by positive selection for CCR7 among CD45RO-negative cells, yielding a CD45RA+CCR7+ population from which TemRA cells were excluded. The donors were healthy, HIV-negative adults who had no recently reported acute infections or vaccinations. Every donor was a Caucasian adult living in Nashville, Tennessee, USA. After blood collection by leukapheresis, PBMCs were isolated using Ficoll-Histopaque density gradient centrifugation and then cryopreserved in the vapor phase of liquid nitrogen. Analytical flow cytometry was used to check the purity and quantity of every magnetically sorted T cell population. Genomic DNA was isolated from every sorted fraction and measured by UV absorbance on a Nanodrop 2000c. Trimming takes 3 bases off V and 6 bases off J; junction bases not matched to a gene: 8. The germline V gene supplies CDR1 SGDLS and CDR2 YYNGEE. The CDR3 measures 16 amino acids from cysteine to phenylalanine. Kept here is only the CDR3 DNA, which spans 48 bases and is read in frame from base 1.

Using the deep immunoSEQ assay, multiplex PCR amplified TCR CDR3 regions from genomic DNA. Extracted genomic DNA from each cell subset was spread evenly across all wells of several immunoSEQ 96-well plates, with each plate serving as a replicate. For sorted subsets, approximately 200 ng of genomic DNA, equivalent to roughly 30,000 T cell genomes, went into each replicate PCR. Purified libraries were quantified with a Qubit 3.0 fluorometer, sized on a Bioanalyzer 2100, and re-quantified with the KAPA Library Quantification kit. Every immunoSEQ 96-well plate was sequenced on a separate single-read 150-cycle Illumina NextSeq 550 flow cell. As for the authors' bioinformatics: Because only junctional sequences without quality scores were contained in the immunoSEQ output, filtering matching that applied to full-length reads could not be performed. Sequences were annotated with PyIR, a Python wrapper for IgBLAST v1.9, using IMGT germline references to assign V/J genes and CDR3. Any read was removed if the V/J assignment was weak (E-value above 1e-6), the CDR3 was missing, or the read contained stop codons, out-of-frame junctions, or ambiguous translated residues. V3J clonotypes were defined as sequences sharing an identical inferred V gene, J gene, and CDR3 amino acid sequence. Percentage overlap between repertoires was computed as shared unique clonotypes divided by the size of the smaller repertoire. RTK rarefaction, the Chao1 estimator, and Recon v2.1 estimates of unobserved clonotypes were used to assess repertoire richness. OLGA was used to compute generation probabilities for all TCRbeta clonotypes that the gDNA method yielded from a handful of donors. TCRdb's version of the immuneACCESS table is confined to in-frame rearrangements and falls short of the full clone set. An unresolved V gene accounts for under half of the shortfall where checked; the remainder is of unknown origin. V, J and clone size are taken as reported in that table, and D and trimming were inferred from the DNA itself. This sample comprises about 2.1 million clones, over 85% of them detected only once. The ten biggest clones cover approximately 1.6% of the sample.

The sequence is built from TRBV9 and TRBJ2-1; 11 central nucleotides agree with TRBD2. The sequenced material came from naive CD8+ T cells from PBMCs. According to the study, the label for this sample's cell subset or site signals: CD45RA+CCR7+. The sequence was obtained from a man between 18 and 29 years old in good health. Some clones in this sample may be carry-over from other donors' samples. The encoded CDR3 is CASSAASGRYANEQFF. The nucleotide sequence reads as follows: TGTGCCAGCAGCGCCGCTAGCGGGAGGTACGCCAATGAGCAGTTCTTC.